This T cell receptor beta chain was observed in a study of metastatic and nonmetastatic thyroid tumors. In the study overall: Thyroid patients, malignant and benign, had repertoires compared across blood and tumor or nodule tissue.

TCRdb re-analyzed the PCR reads through MiXCR. The sample carries about 36,000 clones, about a fifth recorded once. This clone was detected many times. The CDR3 contains 18 residues. Germline loops: CDR1 SGHRS, CDR2 YFSETQ. V was pared by 3 bases and J by 2 bases, with 15 bases of the junction left unmatched. Thyroid surgery had not been preceded by any treatment in any patient. The sample consisted of blood. The clonotype comes from a female donor with papillary thyroid cancer or a benign thyroid nodule (not recorded which). Some clones in this sample may be carry-over from other donors' samples. The rearrangement joins TRBV5-1 to TRBJ2-7, with 9 positions matching TRBD2. This chain's CDR3 is CASSSKGAVAGVPYEQYF. The DNA for the CDR3 is TGCGCCAGCAGCTCGAAAGGAGCGGTAGCGGGAGTACCCTACGAGCAGTACTTC.